The 12 T cell receptor beta chains presented below share a single source sample, sequenced in a study of shared clonotypes between healthy human individuals. The table came from immunoSEQ multiplex PCR; TCRdb's copy has only in-frame clones and leaves some out. The sample has hundreds of thousands of clones, approximately 79% seen once; the top ten hold about 1.7%. Sequenced material: memory CD4+ T cells sorted from blood. The subset was: CD45RA-negative fraction. Receptors originate from a woman aged 30 to 39 in good health.

This chain connects TRBV6-1 to TRBJ2-3; no definite D call. The V end was cut by 8 bases, the J end by 2 bases, with 14 bases between. Per germline, CDR1 MNHNS and CDR2 SASEGT. The CDR3 contains 14 residues. The DNA for the CDR3 is TGTGCCAGCCAGGCTGCTGCCATCACAGATACGCAGTATTTT. Its translation is CASQAAAITDTQYF.

The chain joins TRBV7-2 to TRBJ2-3; D is unclear. Germline CDR1 reads SGHTA; CDR2 reads FQGNSA. The CDR3 has 15 amino acids. V was clipped by 5 bases and J by 5 bases, with 17 bases between them. CDR3 residues: CASSVVLSVGDTQYF. The CDR3 DNA sequence: TGTGCCAGCAGCGTTGTCCTGAGTGTGGGAGATACGCAGTATTTT.

Only a few counts were recorded for this clone. This chain uses TRBV18 with TRBJ2-5; D is perhaps TRBD1 (6 bases). The germline gives CDR1 KGHSH, CDR2 LQKENI. This CDR3 spans 12 amino acids. V was trimmed by 4 bases and J by 5 bases, leaving 8 bases between them. The CDR3 sequence: CASSRGQETQYF. The CDR3 bases are TGTGCCAGCTCACGGGGGCAGGAGACCCAGTACTTC.

This clone has just a few counts. This chain links TRBV18 with TRBJ1-2; possible D gene TRBD1, 5 bases. Germline CDR1 is KGHSH and CDR2 is LQKENI. V was pared by 6 bases and J by 4 bases, with 18 bases between. This CDR3 region has 15 residues. The CDR3 DNA sequence: TGTGCCAGCTCCCTTCAAGCCAGGGTAGCCTATGGCTACACCTTC. This gives the protein CASSLQARVAYGYTF.

V and J are TRBV19 and TRBJ1-1, with D perhaps matching TRBD1 (5 bases). The length of the CDR3 is 15 residues. Trimming left V 3 bases short and J 1 base short, with 12 bases between. From germline, CDR1 is LNHDA and CDR2 SQIVND (reference sequence). The CDR3 sequence: CASSMAGTENTEAFF. The DNA of the CDR3 is TGTGCCAGTAGTATGGCCGGGACGGAGAACACTGAAGCTTTCTTT.

The gene calls are TRBV6-1 and TRBJ1-2; D is unresolved. Trimming shortened V by 9 bases and J by 2 bases, and 13 bases separated the two germline ends. Per germline, CDR1 MNHNS and CDR2 SASEGT. The CDR3 totals 13 residues. CDR3 sequence (DNA): TGTGCCAGTACTCAACCGGGGAACTATGGCTACACCTTC. This gives the protein CASTQPGNYGYTF.

The chain links TRBV5-7 to TRBJ1-2; 7 positions match TRBD1. TRBV5-7 is filed as an ORF, its function uncertain. Losses at the gene ends were 5 bases for V and 4 bases for J; bases not matched to a gene: 5. The CDR3 has 13 amino acids. CDR3 nucleotide sequence: TGTGCCAGCAGGCGACAGGGCAGCTATGGCTACACCTTC. This translates into CASRRQGSYGYTF.

This chain uses TRBV19 with TRBJ2-1; no definite D call. This CDR3 comprises 14 residues. With 7 bases removed from V and 5 bases from J, the gap between germline ends came to 15 bases. Germline CDR1 LNHDA, CDR2 SQIVND (reference sequence). The chain's CDR3 is CASTPRLGNNEQFF. DNA for the CDR3: TGTGCCAGTACCCCGCGGTTGGGAAACAATGAGCAGTTCTTC.

The V call is TRBV27, the J call TRBJ1-5; D is perhaps TRBD1 (6 bases). The V gene lost 5 bases and the J gene lost 3 bases, with 14 bases spanning the gap. The CDR3 extends over 15 amino acids. Per germline, CDR1 MNHEY and CDR2 SMNVEV (reference sequence). CDR3 protein: CASSPQGWVNQPQHF. In DNA form, the CDR3 reads TGTGCCAGCAGTCCACAGGGATGGGTCAATCAGCCCCAGCATTTT.

This chain uses TRBV6-6 with TRBJ2-3; no clear D. CDR3 length equals 12 residues. The V end was cut by 7 bases, the J end by 2 bases, with 7 bases between. Germline CDR1 is MNHNY and CDR2 is SVGAGI (reference sequence). CDR3 DNA sequence: TGTGCCAGCACCGACAACACAGATACGCAGTATTTT. Its protein product is CASTDNTDTQYF.

The V gene is TRBV28, the J gene TRBJ1-3; 7 bases are shared with TRBD1. V shed 2 bases and J 4 bases; nucleotides not matched to a gene: 5. In germline, CDR1 is MDHEN, CDR2 SYDVKM. The CDR3 is 15 amino acids. CDR3 nucleotide sequence: TGTGCCAGCAGTTTACCCGGGACAGAAGGAAACACCATATATTTT. Protein sequence: CASSLPGTEGNTIYF. Full variable domain (outside the CDR3, taken from reference TRBV28 and TRBJ1-3): DVKVTQSSRYLVKRTGEKVFLECVQDMDHENMFWYRQDPGLGLRLIYFSYDVKMKEKGDIPEGYSVSREKKERFSLILESASTNQTSMYLCASSLPGTEGNTIYFGEGSWLTVV.

The chain joins TRBV6-6 to TRBJ1-1; D gene uncertain. Trimming removed 8 bases from V and 4 bases from J, with 14 bases in between. Looked up from germline, CDR1 is MNHNY and CDR2 is SVGAGI (reference sequence). The CDR3 runs 13 residues. The CDR3 loop is CASAPLSSTEAFF. As DNA, the CDR3 is TGTGCCAGCGCACCACTATCGAGCACTGAAGCTTTCTTT.